This T cell receptor beta chain was sequenced in a study of shared clonotypes between healthy human individuals. Positive CCR7 selection of CD45RO-negative cells yielded the naive CD8 cells, and terminally differentiated effector memory CD45RA+ cells were excluded. Using immunoSEQ multiplex PCR, the repertoire was profiled, and TCRdb retains in-frame clones only, with some absent. The sample has about 2 million clones; approximately 94% are singletons. Germline V lookup: CDR1 SGDLS, CDR2 YYNGEE. The CDR3 has 16 amino acids. V lost 0 bases and J lost 3, with 16 bases in between. The rearrangement joins TRBV9 to TRBJ2-7, with a weak D call TRBD2 (6 bases). The sequencing sample was made of naive CD8+ T cells sorted from blood. This TCR came from a man between 18 and 29 years old in good health. CDR3 region: CASSVEGGTGGYEQYF. CDR3 sequence (DNA): TGTGCCAGCAGCGTAGAAGGAGGGACTGGGGGCTACGAGCAGTACTTC.